The text below deals with one T cell receptor beta chain. Germline-derived CDR1 and CDR2 are SQVTM and ANQGSEA. There are 13 residues in the CDR3. This sample stems from a study of blood T cells in healthy people across ages. Alongside a J-beta primer mix, a sample-barcoded 5' primer served in a second PCR lasting roughly 7 to 11 cycles. Using its own MiXCR run on the 5' RACE reads, TCRdb lists one record per CDR3 protein. The sample holds about 830,000 distinct CDR3 sequences, under 80% seen once. Material: blood. The chain combines TRBV29-1 with TRBJ2-1, with D maybe TRBD1 (6 bases). The end of the DNA is better explained by TRBJ2-7, so the J call may be wrong. The clonotype originates from a man between 25 and 39 years old in good health. The CDR3 protein is CSAGTPAYNEQYF. CDR3 nucleotides: TGCAGCGCCGGGACACCAGCTTACAATGAGCAGTACTTC.